This is a list of T cell receptor delta chains from one sample in a study of Vδ1+ human thymocytes. TCRdb re-called the multiplex PCR reads using CATT. The sample carries just under 55,000 delta-chain clones, 15% to 20% recorded once. Sequenced input: Vdelta1+ gamma-delta thymocytes from the thymus. Receptor source: a boy younger than two who had congenital heart surgery. CDR3s include the opening cysteine and the closing phenylalanine or tryptophan. Fields, in order: clone size, V gene, J gene, D gene, CDR3 DNA, CDR3 protein. D genes are given only for firm matches. Clone size appears in some rows only: once, few, many, or a class for an expanded clone.

.,TRDV1,TRDJ1,TRDD3,TGTGCTCTTGGGGAAGGTAGTTACCCTGCCTTACTGGGGGATACGTACACCGATAAACTCATCTTT,CALGEGSYPALLGDTYTDKLIF
few,TRDV1,TRDJ1,.,TGTGCTCTTGGAAGGCGAGTCGTCCCTACGGAGTACTGGGTGCCCTTCGGTAAACTCATCTTT,CALGRRVVPTEYWVPFGKLIF
.,TRDV1,TRDJ1,TRDD2,TGTGCTCTTGGGGAATGTTCCTACGCCGCTACGCACGGCCCCGATAAACTCATCTTT,CALGECSYAATHGPDKLIF
.,TRDV1,TRDJ1,TRDD3,TGTGCTCTTGGGGAGCCTTTAGACTGGGGGATAAGGCCGTCTAAGCTCATCTTT,CALGEPLDWGIRPSKLIF
few,TRDV1,TRDJ1,TRDD3,TGTGCTCTTGGGACTCATTCCTGTTCCTTACTGGGGGATCTCCACCCTCCCTGTACCGATAAACTCATCTTT,CALGTHSCSLLGDLHPPCTDKLIF
few,TRDV1,TRDJ1,TRDD3,TGTGCTCTTGGGGCCGGGCAACTGGGGGACCTAGAGGACACCGATAAACTCATCTTT,CALGAGQLGDLEDTDKLIF
few,TRDV1,TRDJ1,TRDD3,TGTGCTCTTGGGGAACGAATGTTACTGGGGATGCTCGATAAACTCATCTTT,CALGERMLLGMLDKLIF
.,TRDV1,TRDJ1,.,TGTGCTCTTGGGGAACCACCCGTAGGGCAACCCATTTTCCCCGATAAACTCATCTTT,CALGEPPVGQPIFPDKLIF
.,TRDV1,TRDJ1,.,TGTGCTCTTGGGGAGGAGAGGGACTTCCTACGTTGGTCTGGGGATACAGGGTCGTTGGGCACCGATAAACTCATCTTT,CALGEERDFLRWSGDTGSLGTDKLIF
.,TRDV1,TRDJ2,.,TGTGCTCTTGGTCTCTACGGAAAAACAGCACAACTCTTCTTT,CALGLYGKTAQLFF
.,TRDV1,TRDJ1,.,TGTGCTCTTGGGGAACGTTCCGCCTGTACTGGGCCGTACACCGATAAACTCATCTTT,CALGERSACTGPYTDKLIF
few,TRDV1,TRDJ1,TRDD3,TGTGCTCTTGGGGAAACCCCATCCTACGGTGGGGGATACCCACTCATCTTT,CALGETPSYGGGYPLIF
.,TRDV1,TRDJ1,TRDD3,TGTGCTCTTGGGGAACTTTCCTTCCAAATAATGTTGGGGGATACGCGGACAACACCGGATAAACTCATCTTT,CALGELSFQIMLGDTRTTPDKLIF
.,TRDV1,TRDJ1,.,TGTGCTCTTGGGGAACCCCATTCCTTTAGCGTCGTACTCATCTTT,CALGEPHSFSVVLIF
few,TRDV1,TRDJ1,TRDD3,TGTGCTCTTGGGGAACGTAGCTGGGGGAGAAAGGGTAAACTCATCTTT,CALGERSWGRKGKLIF
few,TRDV1,TRDJ1,.,TGTGCTCTTGGGGAACGGAATTCAGCCCACGGCCTGAGCACCGATAAACTCATCTTT,CALGERNSAHGLSTDKLIF
.,TRDV1,TRDJ1,TRDD3,TGTGCTCTTGGGGAACGAAGGCCTTCCTGCTTCTGGGGGATACGCGGGAGGCACCCCGATAAACTCATCTTT,CALGERRPSCFWGIRGRHPDKLIF
.,TRDV1,TRDJ1,.,TGTGCTCTTGGGGAACTAGTATTGCCCCCTGGGGATCCCAGGGGGAGGACCGATAAACTCATCTTT,CALGELVLPPGDPRGRTDKLIF
.,TRDV1,TRDJ1,.,TGTGCTCTTGGGACCCTGCGGGATTGGCCCGATAAACTCATCTTT,CALGTLRDWPDKLIF
few,TRDV1,TRDJ1,.,TGTGCTCTTGGGGAACTAAAAGGGGCCCTAGGGTCGCGGGTCGAAAACACCGATAAACTCATCTTT,CALGELKGALGSRVENTDKLIF
.,TRDV1,TRDJ1,TRDD3,TGTGCTCTTGGGGAACTCCCTCAAACGGGTACTGGGGGATCGTCCCAAAACACCGATAAACTCATCTTT,CALGELPQTGTGGSSQNTDKLIF
.,TRDV1,TRDJ1,TRDD2,TGTGCTCTTGGGACTTCATTCCTACGTGGGTACACCGATAAACTCATCTTT,CALGTSFLRGYTDKLIF
.,TRDV1,TRDJ1,.,TGTGCTCTTGGGGCCTGTAACTGGCCTTCCTACTTTGGGGGATACAACACCGATAAACTCATCTTT,CALGACNWPSYFGGYNTDKLIF
.,TRDV1,TRDJ1,.,TGTGCTCTTGGGTCGCTCCTTCCTACGGGTACTGGGGGAGCCAAACTCATCTTT,CALGSLLPTGTGGAKLIF
.,TRDV1,TRDJ1,.,TGTGCTCTTGGGGCCCCGGTATTTGCCCATTTGTACGAGGGATACACCGATAAACTCATCTTT,CALGAPVFAHLYEGYTDKLIF
.,TRDV1,TRDJ1,TRDD3,TGTGCTCTTGGGGAAGGGTCTGGGGGATACGCTGAAGACACCGATAAACTCATCTTT,CALGEGSGGYAEDTDKLIF
.,TRDV1,TRDJ1,TRDD3,TGTGCTCTTGGGGAACCCACTTATACTCACGTACCCTACTGGGGGACCCCGTACACCGATAAACTTATCTTT,CALGEPTYTHVPYWGTPYTDKLIF
.,TRDV1,TRDJ1,.,TGTGCTCTTGGGCACAGGAACTGCCAAACGAGTAAACTCATCTTT,CALGHRNCQTSKLIF
.,TRDV1,TRDJ1,.,TGTGCTCTTGGGGGACTGTTAAACACCGATAAACTCATCTTT,CALGGLLNTDKLIF
.,TRDV1,TRDJ1,.,TGTGCTCTTGAAGTTCTCCAGGCCTTCCTCCCTACTGGGGGTTCCGATAAACTCATCTTT,CALEVLQAFLPTGGSDKLIF
.,TRDV1,TRDJ1,TRDD3,TGTGCTCTTGGGGAACCCGTACTGGGGGATTACACCGATAAACTCATCTTT,CALGEPVLGDYTDKLIF
few,TRDV1,TRDJ1,.,TGTGCTCTTGGGGAACGGAGTCCCACACGCGATAAACTCATCTTT,CALGERSPTRDKLIF
.,TRDV1,TRDJ1,TRDD3,TGTGCCATTTTTGACTACCGGGGGATATACTCGTACACCGATAAACTCATCTTT,CAIFDYRGIYSYTDKLIF
.,TRDV1,TRDJ1,TRDD3,TGTGCTCTTGGGGCCTCCGGGTTCGAAAAGGAACTGGGGGATAGGGCCCAATACACCGATAAACTCATCTTT,CALGASGFEKELGDRAQYTDKLIF
few,TRDV1,TRDJ1,.,TGTGCTCTTGGGGCCTATTTCGGGGATACCGATAAACTCATCTTT,CALGAYFGDTDKLIF
.,TRDV1,TRDJ1,TRDD3,TGTGCTCTTGGGGAAGCTCCGTACTGGGGGATGTACACCGATAAACTCATCTTT,CALGEAPYWGMYTDKLIF
few,TRDV1,TRDJ1,.,TGTGCTCTTGGGGAACGAGCGGGATTCACCGATAAACTCATCTTT,CALGERAGFTDKLIF
.,TRDV1,TRDJ1,.,TGTGCTCTTGGGGTCCTAACCTCGCCTAAACTCATCTTT,CALGVLTSPKLIF
.,TRDV1,TRDJ1,.,TGTGCTCTTGGGGAAAGAATTTTACTTCCCCACCTTTACACCGATAAACTCATCTTT,CALGERILLPHLYTDKLIF
.,TRDV1,TRDJ1,.,TGTGCTCTTGCCCTACCGGCGTACGGGGTACCCTCCGATAAACTCATCTTT,CALALPAYGVPSDKLIF
few,TRDV1,TRDJ1,.,TGTGCTCTTGGGGAAATCCACGGGGAGGATAAACTCATCTTT,CALGEIHGEDKLIF